This passage covers 29 T cell receptor beta chains from one sample sequenced in a study of blood T cell repertoires in COVID-19 (dated by TCRdb to 2018 to 2020). Library method: the immunoSEQ multiplex PCR assay. TCRdb holds this immuneACCESS table with in-frame rearrangements only. Some clones are missing; in checked studies, unresolved V genes explain under half, and the rest has no known cause. Here the sample has roughly 200,000 clones; around 90% occur a single time. Of the sample, 20% to 25% is held by the ten largest clones. The sequencing input was peripheral blood. The receptors here all came from a man in his 60s with active or convalescent COVID-19.

The genes are TRBV5-6 and TRBJ2-7, with TRBD1 matching 7 bases. J gave up 2 bases and V 3 bases, and 8 bases lay outside the gene matches. This CDR3 region has 15 residues. CDR1 and CDR2 from the germline V gene are SGHDT and YYEEEE. The CDR3 nucleotides read TGTGCCAGCAGCTCCTCCCCGGACAGGACCTACGAGCAGTACTTC. Its protein is CASSSSPDRTYEQYF.

This rearrangement joins TRBV7-9 to TRBJ1-1; possible D gene TRBD1, 6 bases. Between the trimmed V and J ends, which lost 5 bases and 10 bases, there was a span of 14 bases. Germline-derived CDR1 and CDR2 are SEHNR and FQNEAQ (reference sequence). The CDR3 totals 12 residues. CDR3 nucleotides: TGTGCCAGCAGCCCTGCCCCACAGGGAGCTTTCTTT. It encodes CASSPAPQGAFF. The entire variable domain, with the rest obtained from reference TRBV7-9 and TRBJ1-1, is as follows: DTGVSQNPRHKITKRGQNVTFRCDPISEHNRLYWYRQTLGQGPEFLTYFQNEAQLEKSRLLSDRFSAERPKGSFSTLEIQRTEQGDSAMYLCASSPAPQGAFFGQGTRLTVV.

The V and J genes are TRBV2 and TRBJ2-2, with 8 nucleotides matching TRBD1. The CDR3 sequence is 15 residues long. In germline, CDR1 is SNHLY, CDR2 FYNNEI. The junction had 6 bases not matched to a gene; V was cut back by 2 bases and J by 7 bases. This CDR3 reads CASSESGGAVGELFF. The CDR3 DNA follows: TGTGCCAGCAGTGAATCAGGGGGCGCGGTCGGGGAGCTGTTTTTT.

V usage is TRBV2 and J usage is TRBJ2-3; the D gene is possibly TRBD1 (5 bases). This CDR3 spans 15 amino acids. With 8 bases removed from V and 0 bases from J, the gap between germline ends came to 15 bases. Germline CDR1 is SNHLY and CDR2 is FYNNEI. CDR3 sequence reads: CASQGSVPSTDTQYF. CDR3 coding DNA: TGTGCCAGCCAGGGTTCTGTCCCTAGCACAGATACGCAGTATTTT.

The chain employs TRBV19 and TRBJ1-6; a possible D gene is TRBD1 (5 bases). Germline loops: CDR1 LNHDA, CDR2 SQIVND (reference sequence). With 3 bases removed from V and 10 bases from J, the gap between germline ends came to 19 bases. The CDR3 contains 16 residues. For the CDR3, the DNA is TGTGCCAGTAGTATCTCACCAGGGCCCACTAACTCACCCCTCCACTTT. Translated: CASSISPGPTNSPLHF.

The chain links TRBV4-2 to TRBJ2-6; D not resolved. This CDR3 region has 15 residues. Germline CDR1 reads LGHNA; CDR2 reads YNFKEQ. Trimming took 1 base from V and 3 from J, leaving 7 bases between them. CDR3 in DNA: TGTGCCAGCAGCCAAGTCCTTCTTGGGGCCAACGTCCTGACTTTC. Translated: CASSQVLLGANVLTF.

This chain connects TRBV20-1 to TRBJ1-1; D unclear. Germline V CDR1 and CDR2: DFQATT, SNEGSKA (reference sequence). The CDR3 length is 11 residues. V lost 8 bases to trimming and J lost 0 bases, with 7 bases between them. CDR3 in amino acids: CSPTMNTEAFF. The CDR3 DNA is TGCAGTCCGACTATGAACACTGAAGCTTTCTTT.

Worth noting for this clone: Other DNA sequences in this specimen translate into the identical CDR3. The chain employs TRBV12-5 and TRBJ2-1, with TRBD1 matching 9 bases. This CDR3 has 15 amino acids. Trimming removed 6 bases from V and 3 bases from J; junction bases left unmatched: 6. Germline-derived CDR1 and CDR2 are LGHNT and FRNRAP. CDR3 in amino acids: CASGTGQGNYNEQFF. As DNA, the CDR3 is TGTGCTAGTGGGACGGGACAGGGAAACTACAATGAGCAGTTCTTC.

This clone was observed a handful of times. The chain uses TRBV20-1 and TRBJ1-2; D is unresolved. The CDR3 length is 11 residues. CDR1 and CDR2 from the germline V gene are DFQATT and SNEGSKA (reference sequence). V was trimmed by 6 bases and J by 8 bases, leaving 13 bases between them. Here the CDR3 DNA reads TGCAGTGCCCGGACGGGATGGGGCTACACCTTC. It specifies CSARTGWGYTF.

This clone was seen only once. The rearrangement uses TRBV4-1 and TRBJ1-4, with TRBD1 matching over 8 bases. The J segment lost 3 bases and the V segment lost 4 bases, leaving 4 bases of the junction unmatched. This CDR3 spans 15 amino acids. The germline CDR1 and CDR2 sequences are MGHRA and YSYEKL. The CDR3 sequence is CASSPQTGANEKLFF. The CDR3 nucleotides are TGCGCCAGCAGCCCGCAGACAGGGGCTAATGAAAAACTGTTTTTT.

CDR3 region: CASTPRNQETQYF. CDR3 nucleotides: TGTGCCAGCACCCCCAGGAACCAAGAGACCCAGTACTTC. The chain employs TRBV5-6 and TRBJ2-5, with D unresolved. V dropped 6 bases and J dropped 0 bases, with 9 bases sitting between them. The V gene's germline CDR1 is SGHDT and CDR2 YYEEEE. The CDR3 totals 13 residues.

The rearrangement joins TRBV29-1 to TRBJ1-1, with D possibly being TRBD1 (6 bases). The CDR3 spans 13 residues. CDR1 and CDR2 (germline): SQVTM, ANQGSEA. Trimming pared 6 bases from V and 2 bases from J, leaving 13 bases between. The chain's CDR3 is CSVGTGTNTEAFF. In nucleotides, the CDR3 is TGCAGCGTGGGAACAGGGACCAACACTGAAGCTTTCTTT.

The J gene is TRBJ2-5, the V gene TRBV5-1; D might be TRBD1 (6 bases). Germline V lookup: CDR1 SGHRS, CDR2 YFSETQ. This CDR3 region has 14 residues. The V gene lost 0 bases and the J gene lost 1 base, with 7 bases spanning the gap. The CDR3 is CASSLAGAQETQYF. The CDR3 DNA reads TGCGCCAGCAGCTTGGCAGGGGCCCAAGAGACCCAGTACTTC.

The chain carries TRBV15 and TRBJ2-5; D may be TRBD1 (6 bases). Per germline, CDR1 LNHNV and CDR2 YYDKDF (reference sequence). Trimming left V 8 bases short and J 5 bases short, with 15 bases between. This CDR3 region has 13 residues. The CDR3 DNA follows: TGTGCCACCGGATCAGGGGCAGGGGAGACCCAGTACTTC. As protein: CATGSGAGETQYF.

The chain is built from TRBV6-5 and TRBJ1-5; D perhaps matches TRBD1 (5 bases). CDR3 length: 12 residues. The germline V gene has CDR1 MNHEY and CDR2 SVGAGI. The germline V and J ends were trimmed by 8 bases and 6 bases, with 11 bases remaining between them. CDR3 coding DNA: TGTGCCAGCTGGGGGGGAGGTCAGCCCCAGCATTTT. Translated, it gives CASWGGGQPQHF.

This chain connects TRBV3-1 (or the pseudogene TRBV3-2) to TRBJ1-1; D not resolved. CDR3 length equals 14 residues. Germline loops: CDR1 LGHDT, CDR2 YNNKEL (reference sequence). V was pared by 8 bases and J by 4 bases, with 17 bases between. CDR3 nucleotide sequence: TGTGCCAGCTTAAATCGGGGTTCGGGCACTGAAGCTTTCTTT. Residues: CASLNRGSGTEAFF.

V usage is TRBV4-1 and J usage is TRBJ1-2, with TRBD1 matching 7 bases. The junction had 7 bases not matched to a gene; V was cut back by 6 bases and J by 6 bases. CDR3 length: 13 residues. Per the germline V gene, CDR1 is MGHRA and CDR2 is YSYEKL. The CDR3 sequence: CASSRTGLDGYTF. The CDR3 nucleotides are TGCGCCAGCAGTCGGACAGGTCTTGATGGCTACACCTTC.

The J gene is TRBJ1-2, the V gene TRBV6-5; tentative D call: TRBD1 (5 bases). Germline V CDR1 and CDR2: MNHEY, SVGAGI. The V end lost 8 bases, the J end lost 5 bases, and 9 bases lay between the germline ends. This CDR3 comprises 11 residues. The CDR3 reads CASGHLYGYTF. The CDR3 DNA reads TGTGCCAGCGGACACTTATATGGCTACACCTTC.

This chain links TRBV10-1 with TRBJ2-1, with 7 bases identical to TRBD2. CDR3 length equals 15 residues. Looked up from germline, CDR1 is WNHNN and CDR2 is SYGVQD (reference sequence). The J segment lost 7 bases and the V segment lost 2 bases, leaving 8 bases of the junction unmatched. This CDR3 is CASSEEGRGRNEQFF. As DNA, the CDR3 is TGCGCCAGCAGTGAGGAGGGGCGGGGGAGGAATGAGCAGTTCTTC.

V gene TRBV4-1 combines with J gene TRBJ1-5, with D uncertain. V lost 0 bases, J lost 7 bases, and 7 bases lay in between. The CDR3 runs to 13 residues. Looked up from germline, CDR1 is MGHRA and CDR2 is YSYEKL. CDR3: CASSQEVRQPQHF. Written as DNA, the CDR3 is TGCGCCAGCAGCCAAGAAGTCCGGCAGCCCCAGCATTTT.

This clone occurred once. The V gene is TRBV5-1, the J gene TRBJ1-2, with TRBD1 matching over 11 bases. The V segment lost 5 bases and the J segment 7 bases; nucleotides outside the gene matches: 7. The CDR3 consists of 14 residues. CDR1 is SGHRS, CDR2 YFSETQ, per germline. CDR3 bases: TGCGCCAGCAGTAACGGACAGGGGGCGTCTGGCTACACCTTC. Its translation: CASSNGQGASGYTF. Looking up the rest from reference TRBV5-1 and TRBJ1-2 gives the full variable domain: KAGVTQTPRYLIKTRGQQVTLSCSPISGHRSVSWYQQTPGQGLQFLFEYFSETQRNKGNFPGRFSGRQFSNSRSEMNVSTLELGDSALYLCASSNGQGASGYTFGSGTRLTVV.

This chain uses TRBV11-2 with TRBJ2-7; D unresolved. Trimming took off 2 bases at V and 2 bases at J, with 7 bases between the two ends. Per germline, CDR1 SGHAT and CDR2 FQNNGV. The CDR3 has 13 amino acids. The CDR3: CASSLLQTYEQYF. DNA of the CDR3: TGTGCCAGCAGCTTACTTCAGACCTACGAGCAGTACTTC.

This clone was counted a few times. The chain uses TRBV9 and TRBJ2-1, with TRBD2 matching over 11 bases. The CDR3 has 15 residues. The V gene end was trimmed by 2 bases and the J gene end by 7 bases; junction bases not matched to a gene: 5. Looked up from germline, CDR1 is SGDLS and CDR2 is YYNGEE. The CDR3 nucleotides read TGTGCCAGCAGCGTTTTCTCTAGCGGGGGGAATGAGCAGTTCTTC. As protein: CASSVFSSGGNEQFF.

This rearrangement joins TRBV6-5 to TRBJ2-6; D unclear. CDR1 MNHEY and CDR2 SVGAGI come from the germline V gene. The CDR3 spans 13 residues. V lost 8 bases and J 0 bases, leaving 5 bases between the germline ends. CDR3 DNA sequence: TGTGCCAGCCAGTACTCTGGGGCCAACGTCCTGACTTTC. Protein product: CASQYSGANVLTF.

The rearrangement joins TRBV7-8 to TRBJ1-2; D is possibly TRBD1 (6 bases). Deletions cut 2 bases from V and 5 bases from J, with 18 bases between. The length of the CDR3 is 16 residues. Per the germline V gene, CDR1 is SGHVS and CDR2 is FQNEAQ. The CDR3 here is CASSLTGGAGAYGYTF. CDR3 DNA sequence: TGTGCCAGCAGCTTAACCGGGGGCGCGGGGGCTTATGGCTACACCTTC.

The chain employs TRBV5-4 and TRBJ2-1; 11 positions agree with TRBD2. After removal of 0 bases from V and 8 bases from J, the junction contained 7 bases not matched to a gene. The germline V gene encodes CDR1 SGHNT and CDR2 YYREEE (reference sequence). The CDR3 is 16 residues long. CDR3 sequence (DNA): TGTGCCAGCAGCTTGGACCCTAGCGGGGGGCCTTATGAGCAGTTCTTC. Translating gives CASSLDPSGGPYEQFF.

V gene TRBV7-2 combines with J gene TRBJ2-7; 7 bases match TRBD1. The CDR3 contains 17 residues. Trimming at V came to 5 bases and at J to 9 bases, leaving 22 bases not matched to a gene. Germline V gene sequence: CDR1 SGHTA, CDR2 FQGNSA. CDR3: CASSLGLRDSLTTGQYF. The CDR3, as DNA: TGTGCCAGCAGCCTCGGACTCCGGGACAGTTTGACAACTGGGCAGTACTTC.

CDR3 region: CASSTRGSTIYF. The CDR3 coding sequence is TGTGCCAGCAGCACCCGGGGGAGCACCATATATTTT. This sequence joins TRBV7-8 and TRBJ1-3, with D possibly TRBD1 on 5 matching bases. The germline V gene has CDR1 SGHVS and CDR2 FQNEAQ. With 5 bases removed from V and 9 bases from J, the gap between germline ends came to 11 bases. The CDR3 runs 12 residues.

The chain couples TRBV19 to TRBJ1-3; D is undetermined. Trimming cost V 4 bases and J 0 bases, with 10 bases left between them. This CDR3 contains 15 residues. Germline values: CDR1 LNHDA, CDR2 SQIVND (reference sequence). The CDR3 sequence is CASSTRGISGNTIYF. The CDR3 DNA follows: TGTGCCAGTAGTACCCGAGGTATCTCTGGAAACACCATATATTTT.